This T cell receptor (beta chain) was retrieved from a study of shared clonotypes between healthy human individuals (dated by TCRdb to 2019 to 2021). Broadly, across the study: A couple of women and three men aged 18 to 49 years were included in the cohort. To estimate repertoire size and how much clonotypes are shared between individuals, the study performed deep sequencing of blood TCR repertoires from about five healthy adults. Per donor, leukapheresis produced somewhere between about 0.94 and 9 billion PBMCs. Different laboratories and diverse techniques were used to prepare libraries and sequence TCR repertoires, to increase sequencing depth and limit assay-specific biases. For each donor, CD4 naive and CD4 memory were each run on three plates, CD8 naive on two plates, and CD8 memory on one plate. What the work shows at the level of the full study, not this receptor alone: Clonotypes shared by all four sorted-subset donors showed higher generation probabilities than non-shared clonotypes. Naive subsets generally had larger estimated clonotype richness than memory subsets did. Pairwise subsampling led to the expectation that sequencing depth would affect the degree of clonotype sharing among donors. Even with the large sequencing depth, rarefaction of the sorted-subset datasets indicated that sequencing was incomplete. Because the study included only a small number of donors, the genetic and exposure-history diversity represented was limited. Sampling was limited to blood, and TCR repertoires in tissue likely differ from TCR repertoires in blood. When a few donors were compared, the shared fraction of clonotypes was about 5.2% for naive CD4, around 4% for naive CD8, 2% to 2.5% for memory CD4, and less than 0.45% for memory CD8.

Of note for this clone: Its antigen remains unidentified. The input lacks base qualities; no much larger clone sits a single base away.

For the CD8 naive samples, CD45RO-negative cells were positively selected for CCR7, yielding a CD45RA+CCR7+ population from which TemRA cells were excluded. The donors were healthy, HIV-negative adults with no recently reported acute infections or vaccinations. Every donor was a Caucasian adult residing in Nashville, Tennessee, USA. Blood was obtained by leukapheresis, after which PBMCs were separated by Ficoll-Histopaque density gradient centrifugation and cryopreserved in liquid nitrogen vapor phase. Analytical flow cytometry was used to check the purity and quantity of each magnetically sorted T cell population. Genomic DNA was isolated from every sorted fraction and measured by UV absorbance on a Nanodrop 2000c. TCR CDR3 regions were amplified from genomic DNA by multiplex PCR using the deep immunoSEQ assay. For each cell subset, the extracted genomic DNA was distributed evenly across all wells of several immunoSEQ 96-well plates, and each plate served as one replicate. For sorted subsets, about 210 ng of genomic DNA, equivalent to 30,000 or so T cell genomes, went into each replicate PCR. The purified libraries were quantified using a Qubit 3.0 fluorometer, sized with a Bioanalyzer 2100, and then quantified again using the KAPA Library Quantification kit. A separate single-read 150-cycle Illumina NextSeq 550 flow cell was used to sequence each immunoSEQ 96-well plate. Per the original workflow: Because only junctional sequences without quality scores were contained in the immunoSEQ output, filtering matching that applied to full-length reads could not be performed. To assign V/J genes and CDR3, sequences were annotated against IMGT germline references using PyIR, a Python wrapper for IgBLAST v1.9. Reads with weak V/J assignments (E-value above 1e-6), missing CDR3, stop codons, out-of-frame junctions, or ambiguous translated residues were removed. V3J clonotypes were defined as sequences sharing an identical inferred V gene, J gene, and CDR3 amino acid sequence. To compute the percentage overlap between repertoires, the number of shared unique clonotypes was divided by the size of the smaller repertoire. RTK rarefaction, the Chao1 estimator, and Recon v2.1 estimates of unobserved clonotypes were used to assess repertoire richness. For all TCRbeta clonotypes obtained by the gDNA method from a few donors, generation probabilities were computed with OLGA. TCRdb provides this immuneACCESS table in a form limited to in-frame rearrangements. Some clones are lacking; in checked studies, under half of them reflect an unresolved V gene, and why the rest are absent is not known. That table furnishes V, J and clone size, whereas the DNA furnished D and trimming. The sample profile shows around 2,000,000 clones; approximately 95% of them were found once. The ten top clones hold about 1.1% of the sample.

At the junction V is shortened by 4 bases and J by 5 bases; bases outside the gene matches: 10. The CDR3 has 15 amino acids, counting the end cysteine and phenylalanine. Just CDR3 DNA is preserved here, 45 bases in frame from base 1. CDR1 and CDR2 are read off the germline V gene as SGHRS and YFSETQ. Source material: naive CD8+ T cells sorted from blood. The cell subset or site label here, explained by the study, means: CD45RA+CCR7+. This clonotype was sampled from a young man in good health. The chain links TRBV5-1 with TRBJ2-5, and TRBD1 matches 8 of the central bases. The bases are TGCGCCAGCAGCCCCTGGACAGGGCGAAGGGAGACCCAGTACTTC. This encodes CASSPWTGRRETQYF.